One and the same sample provided the 19 T cell receptor beta chains below, sequenced in a study of blood T cell repertoires in COVID-19 (dated by TCRdb to the early 2020s). To prepare the library, the immunoSEQ multiplex PCR assay was applied. TCRdb re-hosts the immuneACCESS table, in-frame sequences only. Its copies lack some clones; in the studies checked, an unresolved V gene accounts for under half of them, and the cause for the rest is not known. The sample profile shows nearly 250,000 clones; around 88% of them were found once. Together, the top ten hold 2% to 2.5% of the sample. Sequencing was performed on PBMCs or T cells enriched from blood (not recorded which). These receptors all stem from a woman in her fifties or sixties who had recovered from COVID-19.

The chain joins TRBV6-5 to TRBJ2-5; D may be TRBD2 (7 bases). Germline V lookup: CDR1 MNHEY, CDR2 SVGAGI. Trimming stripped 6 bases from V and 3 bases from J, with 14 bases between. The CDR3 has 14 amino acids. CDR3: CASSLGGGKETQYF. CDR3 DNA sequence: TGTGCCAGCAGCCTGGGGGGGGGCAAAGAGACCCAGTACTTC.

The rearrangement uses TRBV5-1 and TRBJ2-3; D is possibly TRBD1 (6 bases). Per germline, CDR1 SGHRS and CDR2 YFSETQ. The CDR3 totals 14 residues. The V and J ends lost 0 bases and 6 bases respectively, with 11 bases between them. CDR3: CASSLAGAPDTQYF. DNA of the CDR3: TGCGCCAGCAGCTTGGCAGGGGCTCCTGATACGCAGTATTTT.

Concerning this clone itself: At one boundary the junction diverges from the germline segment, which might be a read error. V and J are TRBV5-1 and TRBJ2-5; D is unclear. Germline assignment: CDR1 SGHRS and CDR2 YFSETQ. The CDR3 has 12 residues. The CDR3 loop reads CASGFSQETQYF. As DNA, the CDR3 is TGCGCCAGCGGCTTTTCTCAAGAGACCCAGTACTTC.

The V call is TRBV7-9, the J call TRBJ1-2; TRBD1 aligns across 9 bases. V lost 5 bases and J lost 4; bases outside the gene matches: 8. The V gene's germline CDR1 is SEHNR and CDR2 FQNEAQ (reference sequence). The CDR3 is made up of 15 amino acids. CDR3 nucleotides: TGTGCCAGCAGCCCAAGGACAGGGGATCCCTATGGCTACACCTTC. It specifies CASSPRTGDPYGYTF. Filled out from reference TRBV7-9 and TRBJ1-2, the complete variable domain reads DTGVSQNPRHKITKRGQNVTFRCDPISEHNRLYWYRQTLGQGPEFLTYFQNEAQLEKSRLLSDRFSAERPKGSFSTLEIQRTEQGDSAMYLCASSPRTGDPYGYTFGSGTRLTVV.

Of note for this clone: Other DNA sequences in this specimen translate into the identical CDR3. The V call is TRBV20-1, the J call TRBJ2-3, with D possibly being TRBD2 (6 bases). The CDR3 has 10 amino acids. The germline gives CDR1 DFQATT, CDR2 SNEGSKA (reference sequence). The CDR3 DNA reads as TGCAGCGGAGGAGGGGATACGCAGTATTTT. As protein: CSGGGDTQYF.

The chain employs TRBV2 and TRBJ1-1; 9 positions agree with TRBD1. The length of the CDR3 is 14 residues. Losses at the gene ends were 6 bases for V and 8 bases for J; bases not matched to a gene: 10. The germline V gene has CDR1 SNHLY and CDR2 FYNNEI. CDR3 in amino acids: CASSLGQGTTEAFF. The CDR3 nucleotides are TGTGCCAGCAGCCTGGGACAGGGTACGACGGAAGCTTTCTTT.

V usage is TRBV4-2 and J usage is TRBJ1-1, with a tentative D call TRBD1 (5 bases). This CDR3 contains 16 residues. Germline V gene sequence: CDR1 LGHNA, CDR2 YNFKEQ. Trimming left V 0 bases short and J 7 bases short, with 18 bases between. CDR3 DNA: TGTGCCAGCAGCCAAGATCGGAGGGGTTACTTTGATGAAGCTTTCTTT. It is translated as CASSQDRRGYFDEAFF.

This CDR3 is CASSLGLQILSGNTIYF. The CDR3 DNA follows: TGTGCCAGCAGCTTAGGGTTACAGATCCTTTCTGGAAACACCATATATTTT. The V call is TRBV13, the J call TRBJ1-3, with D uncertain. The CDR3 is 17 residues long. Germline V gene sequence: CDR1 PRHDT, CDR2 FYEKMQ (reference sequence). Trimming removed 0 bases at V and 1 base at J, with 13 bases between.

The chain employs TRBV27 and TRBJ1-4; D is possibly TRBD1 (6 bases). CDR1 and CDR2 (germline): MNHEY, SMNVEV (reference sequence). The CDR3 spans 12 residues. Trimming cost V 5 bases and J 10 bases, with 11 bases left between them. The chain's CDR3 is CASSGQTGKLFF. The CDR3 region has the DNA TGTGCCAGCAGTGGACAGACAGGAAAACTGTTTTTT. The entire variable domain, with the rest obtained from reference TRBV27 and TRBJ1-4, is as follows: EAQVTQNPRYLITVTGKKLTVTCSQNMNHEYMSWYRQDPGLGLRQIYYSMNVEVTDKGDVPEGYKVSRKEKRNFPLILESPSPNQTSLYFCASSGQTGKLFFGSGTQLSVL.

The table lists this clone with a few counts. V and J are TRBV7-9 and TRBJ2-6; 10 nucleotides agree with TRBD1. The length of the CDR3 is 18 residues. V dropped 3 bases and J dropped 0; count of bases not matched to a gene: 5. In germline, CDR1 is SEHNR, CDR2 FQNEAQ (reference sequence). The CDR3, as DNA: TGTGCCAGCAGCTTGGGACAGGGGAGGGACTCTGGGGCCAACGTCCTGACTTTC. It translates to CASSLGQGRDSGANVLTF.

The chain employs TRBV30 and TRBJ1-1, with D possibly matching TRBD1 (5 bases). The CDR3 sequence is 11 residues long. Germline loops: CDR1 GTSNPN, CDR2 SVGIG (reference sequence). V was trimmed by 1 base and J by 8 bases, leaving 8 bases between them. The DNA of the CDR3 is TGTGCCTGGAGTGGGGCAGGGGAAGCTTTCTTT. It codes for CAWSGAGEAFF.

The J gene is TRBJ2-3, the V gene TRBV24-1; 10 bases match TRBD1. After removal of 10 bases from V and 2 bases from J, the junction contained 2 bases not matched to a gene. There are 13 residues in the CDR3. CDR1 and CDR2 (germline): KGHDR, SFDVKD. Here the CDR3 reads CATGQGITDTQYF. In DNA form, the CDR3 reads TGTGCCACGGGACAGGGGATCACAGATACGCAGTATTTT.

J is TRBJ2-6 and V is TRBV29-1; D is perhaps TRBD1 (5 bases). Germline V CDR1 and CDR2: SQVTM, ANQGSEA. Trimming stripped 5 bases from V and 4 bases from J, with 12 bases between. CDR3 length: 14 residues. CDR3 loop: CSVIQAAGANVLTF. CDR3 in DNA: TGCAGCGTTATACAGGCGGCGGGGGCCAACGTCCTGACTTTC.

This chain connects TRBV5-1 to TRBJ2-1; TRBD1 matches at 10 bases. V was clipped by 4 bases and J by 8 bases; unmatched bases: 9. The germline V gene has CDR1 SGHRS and CDR2 YFSETQ. This CDR3 is 15 amino acids long. Here the CDR3 reads CASSAIGQGVDEQFF. In DNA form, the CDR3 reads TGCGCCAGCAGCGCGATCGGACAGGGGGTCGATGAGCAGTTCTTC.

The V call is TRBV29-1, the J call TRBJ2-3; 9 bases map to TRBD2. The germline V gene has CDR1 SQVTM and CDR2 ANQGSEA. With 6 bases clipped from V and 5 bases from J, the junction kept 15 bases outside the gene matches. The CDR3 totals 16 residues. In DNA form, the CDR3 reads TGCAGCGTCTCCAGGGTCGTAGCGGGAGCCAAAGATACGCAGTATTTT. It encodes CSVSRVVAGAKDTQYF.

The chain is built from TRBV5-1 and TRBJ1-2, with 9 bases lining up with TRBD1. This CDR3 is built from 15 residues. V was pared by 6 bases and J by 8 bases, with 14 bases of the junction left unmatched. CDR1 is SGHRS and CDR2 is YFSETQ in the germline V gene. The CDR3 here is CASNFDGQGNTGYTF. The CDR3 DNA follows: TGCGCCAGCAATTTTGACGGACAGGGGAACACCGGCTACACCTTC.

This sequence joins TRBV7-9 and TRBJ2-7, with D uncertain. CDR1 and CDR2 (germline): SEHNR, FQNEAQ (reference sequence). The CDR3 extends over 12 amino acids. V was pared by 5 bases and J by 3 bases, with 8 bases between. CDR3 loop: CASSQFHYEQYF. Here the CDR3 DNA reads TGTGCCAGCAGCCAGTTTCACTACGAGCAGTACTTC.

V usage is TRBV5-1 and J usage is TRBJ1-2; TRBD1 matches 8 bases. From germline, CDR1 is SGHRS and CDR2 YFSETQ. This CDR3 has 13 amino acids. V shed 5 bases and J 7 bases; nucleotides not matched to a gene: 7. The CDR3 DNA sequence: TGCGCCAGCAGACAGGACAGGGTGCCTGGCTACACCTTC. Residues: CASRQDRVPGYTF.

The genes are TRBV7-9 and TRBJ1-1; TRBD1 aligns across 8 bases. CDR3 length equals 15 residues. Looked up from germline, CDR1 is SEHNR and CDR2 is FQNEAQ (reference sequence). Trimming at V came to 4 bases and at J to 4 bases, leaving 8 bases not matched to a gene. CDR3 amino acids: CASSWDRKGSTEAFF. CDR3 in DNA: TGTGCCAGCAGCTGGGACAGGAAGGGGAGCACTGAAGCTTTCTTT.